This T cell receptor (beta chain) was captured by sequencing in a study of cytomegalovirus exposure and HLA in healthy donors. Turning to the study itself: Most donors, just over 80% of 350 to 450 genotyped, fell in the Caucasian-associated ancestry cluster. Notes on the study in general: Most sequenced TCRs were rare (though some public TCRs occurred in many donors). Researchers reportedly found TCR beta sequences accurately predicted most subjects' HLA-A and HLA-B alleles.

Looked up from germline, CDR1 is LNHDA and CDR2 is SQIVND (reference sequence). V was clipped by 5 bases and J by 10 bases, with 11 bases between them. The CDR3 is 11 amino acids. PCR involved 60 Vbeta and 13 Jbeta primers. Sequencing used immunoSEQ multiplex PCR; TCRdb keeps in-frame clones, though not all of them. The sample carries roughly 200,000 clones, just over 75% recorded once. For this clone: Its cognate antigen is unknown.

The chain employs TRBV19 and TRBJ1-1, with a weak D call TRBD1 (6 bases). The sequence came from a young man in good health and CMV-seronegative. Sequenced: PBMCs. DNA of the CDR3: TGTGCCAGTAGTCTGGGGGCCGGAGCTTTCTTT. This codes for CASSLGAGAFF.